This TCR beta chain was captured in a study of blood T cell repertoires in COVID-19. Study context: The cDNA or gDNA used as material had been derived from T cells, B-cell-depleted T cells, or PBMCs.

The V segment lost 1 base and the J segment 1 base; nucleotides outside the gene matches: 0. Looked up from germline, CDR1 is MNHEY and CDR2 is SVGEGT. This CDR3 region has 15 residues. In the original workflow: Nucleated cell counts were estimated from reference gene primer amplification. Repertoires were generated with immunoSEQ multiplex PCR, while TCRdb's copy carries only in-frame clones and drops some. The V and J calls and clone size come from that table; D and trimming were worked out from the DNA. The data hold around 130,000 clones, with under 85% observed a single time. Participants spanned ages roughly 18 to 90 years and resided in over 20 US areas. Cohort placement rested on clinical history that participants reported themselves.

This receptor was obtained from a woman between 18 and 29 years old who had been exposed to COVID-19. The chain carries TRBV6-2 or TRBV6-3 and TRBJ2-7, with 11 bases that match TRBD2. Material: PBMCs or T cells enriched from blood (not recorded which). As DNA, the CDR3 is TGTGCCAGCAGTTACTTAGCGGGAGGGTCCTACGAGCAGTACTTC. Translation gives CASSYLAGGSYEQYF.